Listed here are 10 T cell receptor beta chains from one sample, sequenced in a study of T cell repertoires in cytomegalovirus infection. The antigens these receptors bind are not known. TCRdb passed the reads through MiXCR, listing each CDR3 protein once. The sample lists roughly 700,000 distinct CDR3 sequences; around 32% were seen once. Material: cultured PBMCs, obtained from culture after CMV antigen stimulation. The receptor set was obtained from a human donor in good health (CMV status not recorded). Some clones in this sample may be carry-over from other donors' samples.

This clonotype was recorded a few times. The V and J genes are TRBV6-6 and TRBJ1-3, with 8 bases fitting TRBD1. In germline, CDR1 is MNHNY, CDR2 SVGAGI (reference sequence). V shed 6 bases, J shed 0 bases, and the junction held 4 bases outside the gene matches. The CDR3 runs 15 residues. CDR3 sequence: CASSSGTGSGNTIYF. CDR3 coding DNA: TGTGCCAGCAGCTCAGGGACAGGCTCTGGAAACACCATATATTTT.

The table lists this clonotype with a few counts. The CDR3 nucleotides read TGTGCCAGCAGCATGGGGGGGCCCACATCGACCTATGGCTACACCTTC. It codes for CASSMGGPTSTYGYTF. The chain is built from TRBV5-4 and TRBJ1-2; the D gene is possibly TRBD1 (6 bases). Trimming cost V 4 bases and J 4 bases, with 20 bases left between them. CDR1 SGHNT and CDR2 YYREEE come from the germline V gene (reference sequence). This CDR3 is built from 16 residues.

The V call is TRBV7-9, the J call TRBJ1-5; D may be TRBD1 (5 bases). CDR1 and CDR2 (germline): SEHNR, FQNEAQ (reference sequence). V shed 1 base and J shed 0 bases, with 10 bases lying between them. CDR3 length: 16 amino acids. DNA for the CDR3: TGTGCCAGCAGCTTAGTGACAGTTTATAGCAATCAGCCCCAGCATTTT. Amino acids: CASSLVTVYSNQPQHF.

The V and J genes are TRBV19 and TRBJ2-1; TRBD2 aligns across 13 bases. V lost 3 bases and J lost 7; bases outside the gene matches: 21. Germline CDR1 is LNHDA and CDR2 is SQIVND (reference sequence). The CDR3 runs to 21 residues. CDR3 amino acids: CASSIGATSGGHMPMWNEQFF. The DNA for the CDR3 is TGTGCCAGTAGTATCGGGGCGACTAGCGGGGGGCACATGCCCATGTGGAATGAGCAGTTCTTC.

The chain couples TRBV7-9 to TRBJ1-4; a possible D gene is TRBD1 (5 bases). Germline V CDR1 and CDR2: SEHNR, FQNEAQ (reference sequence). The CDR3 consists of 14 residues. Trimming removed 5 bases at V and 5 bases at J, with 12 bases between. The CDR3 DNA reads TGTGCCAGCAGCGGGGGACTGGGGAATGAAAAACTGTTTTTT. Its protein product is CASSGGLGNEKLFF.

This clonotype was seen only a few times. The J gene is TRBJ1-2, the V gene TRBV12-3 or TRBV12-4, with 7 nucleotides matching TRBD1. V lost 7 bases, J lost 4 bases, and 6 bases stayed unmatched. The CDR3 runs to 13 residues. The CDR3 DNA follows: TGTGCCAGCACCTCGGGACAGCTCTATGGCTACACCTTC. It is translated as CASTSGQLYGYTF.

This clonotype was seen ten or more times. This chain links TRBV15 with TRBJ2-5; 9 bases map to TRBD1. CDR3 size: 13 residues. Per germline, CDR1 LNHNV and CDR2 YYDKDF (reference sequence). With V trimmed by 5 bases and J by 4 bases, 2 bases remained unmatched. The CDR3 sequence is CATSQTGGETQYF. The CDR3 DNA is TGTGCCACCAGCCAGACAGGGGGAGAGACCCAGTACTTC.

V usage is TRBV11-2 and J usage is TRBJ2-1, with 12 bases that match TRBD1. The germline CDR1 and CDR2 sequences are SGHAT and FQNNGV. With 5 bases clipped from V and 6 bases from J, the junction kept 5 bases outside the gene matches. The CDR3 has 15 residues. CDR3 sequence: CASSPGTGGSNEQFF. The CDR3 nucleotides read TGTGCCAGCAGCCCAGGGACAGGGGGCTCCAATGAGCAGTTCTTC. The variable domain in full, completed from reference TRBV11-2 and TRBJ2-1, reads EAGVAQSPRYKIIEKRQSVAFWCNPISGHATLYWYQQILGQGPKLLIQFQNNGVVDDSQLPKDRFSAERLKGVDSTLKIQPAKLEDSAVYLCASSPGTGGSNEQFFGPGTRLTVL.

This clonotype occurred once. The chain carries TRBV11-2 and TRBJ2-1; D assignment may be TRBD1 or TRBD2 (5 bases each). V was shortened by 3 bases and J by 4 bases, with 10 bases between the two germline ends. This CDR3 contains 14 residues. Germline loops: CDR1 SGHAT, CDR2 FQNNGV. This CDR3 is CASSFGDVYNEQFF. For the CDR3, the DNA is TGTGCCAGCAGCTTTGGGGACGTATACAATGAGCAGTTCTTC.

This clonotype has a single count. The rearrangement links TRBV20-1 to TRBJ1-5; TRBD1 might be the D (6 bases). CDR1 and CDR2 (germline): DFQATT, SNEGSKA (reference sequence). V was shortened by 4 bases and J by 2 bases, with 15 bases between the two germline ends. This CDR3 spans 15 amino acids. The CDR3 nucleotides read TGCAGTGCTAAGGGGGGCTTTCCAGGCAATCAGCCCCAGCATTTT. Its translation: CSAKGGFPGNQPQHF.